A single sample is the source of the 8 T cell receptor beta chains below, sequenced in a study of OX40 agonist ivuxolimab in advanced cancers. Some clones are missing from TCRdb's copy, which holds only in-frame ones; the method was immunoSEQ multiplex PCR. The sample has around 30,000 clones; 80% to 95% are singletons. The sample consisted of CD4+ or CD8+ T cells sorted from blood, taken in a trial of the OX40 agonist ivuxolimab. The receptors originated from an adult with an advanced solid tumor such as melanoma, head and neck, liver or kidney cancer.

The genes are TRBV4-1 and TRBJ2-1; 8 bases agree with TRBD1. Germline values: CDR1 MGHRA, CDR2 YSYEKL. J was trimmed by 13 bases and V by 3 bases; bases with no gene match: 20. This CDR3 is 17 amino acids long. The CDR3 loop is CASSQGPGDRRGTFQFF. DNA of the CDR3: TGCGCCAGCAGCCAGGGGCCGGGGGACAGGAGAGGGACTTTCCAGTTCTTC.

As DNA, the CDR3 is TGCAGCGTTGAGGGACGGCGCAATGAGCAGTTCTTC. Translation: CSVEGRRNEQFF. The chain couples TRBV29-1 to TRBJ2-1, with D possibly being TRBD1 or TRBD2 (5 bases each). V gave up 3 bases and J gave up 6 bases, with 9 bases separating them. The CDR3 length is 12 residues. Germline CDR1 SQVTM, CDR2 ANQGSEA.

The genes are TRBV5-6 and TRBJ1-2; 9 positions match TRBD1. The CDR3 consists of 13 residues. V shed 4 bases, J shed 6 bases, and the junction held 4 bases outside the gene matches. Germline V gene lookup returns CDR1 SGHDT and CDR2 YYEEEE. The CDR3 protein is CASSTQGANGYTF. CDR3 coding DNA: TGTGCCAGCAGCACACAGGGGGCGAATGGCTACACCTTC.

The chain links TRBV6-5 to TRBJ2-7; D possibly corresponds to TRBD2 (7 bases). The CDR3 is 14 amino acids. Trimming took off 2 bases at V and 6 bases at J, with 14 bases between the two ends. Per germline, CDR1 MNHEY and CDR2 SVGAGI. CDR3 loop: CASSYLAGAGEQYF. The CDR3 coding sequence is TGTGCCAGCAGTTACCTGGCGGGGGCTGGCGAGCAGTACTTC.

The V call is TRBV4-1, the J call TRBJ1-2; D gene uncertain. Germline V lookup: CDR1 MGHRA, CDR2 YSYEKL. CDR3 length equals 11 residues. V lost 4 bases to trimming and J lost 8 bases, with 8 bases between them. CDR3 residues: CASSLWGGYTF. The DNA of the CDR3 is TGCGCCAGCAGCCTATGGGGAGGCTACACCTTC.

The chain carries TRBV15 and TRBJ2-7; D unclear. This CDR3 region has 15 residues. Per the germline V gene, CDR1 is LNHNV and CDR2 is YYDKDF (reference sequence). V was shortened by 0 bases and J by 0 bases, with 9 bases between the two germline ends. The CDR3 loop is CATSRDFLSSYEQYF. The CDR3 nucleotides read TGTGCCACCAGCAGAGATTTCCTGAGCTCCTACGAGCAGTACTTC.

The CDR3 DNA reads TGCGCCAGCAGCCAAAAGACAGGGGGGGTCGACGAGCAGTACTTC. Its protein is CASSQKTGGVDEQYF. This chain links TRBV4-3 with TRBJ2-7, with TRBD1 matching over 9 bases. Per germline, CDR1 LGHNA and CDR2 YSLEER. The V segment lost 2 bases and the J segment 5 bases; nucleotides outside the gene matches: 7. This CDR3 has 15 residues.

The V and J genes are TRBV13 and TRBJ1-1, with TRBD1 matching over 8 bases. CDR1 and CDR2 from the germline V gene are PRHDT and FYEKMQ (reference sequence). V was pared by 0 bases and J by 1 base, with 4 bases of the junction left unmatched. This CDR3 region has 16 residues. CDR3 coding DNA: TGTGCCAGCAGCTTAGGCCCGGGGACAGGGAACACTGAAGCTTTCTTT. Encoded protein: CASSLGPGTGNTEAFF.